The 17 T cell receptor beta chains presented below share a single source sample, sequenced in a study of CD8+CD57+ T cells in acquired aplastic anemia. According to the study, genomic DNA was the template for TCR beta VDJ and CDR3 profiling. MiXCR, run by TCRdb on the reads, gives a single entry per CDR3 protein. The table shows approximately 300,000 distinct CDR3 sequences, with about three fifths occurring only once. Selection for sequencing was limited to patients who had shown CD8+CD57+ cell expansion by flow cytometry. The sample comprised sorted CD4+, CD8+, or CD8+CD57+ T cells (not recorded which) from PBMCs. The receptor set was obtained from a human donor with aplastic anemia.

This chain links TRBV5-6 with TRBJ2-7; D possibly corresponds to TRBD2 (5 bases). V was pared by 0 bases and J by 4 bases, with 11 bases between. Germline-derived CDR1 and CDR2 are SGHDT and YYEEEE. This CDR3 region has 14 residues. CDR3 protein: CASSLALAFYEQYF. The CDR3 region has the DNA TGTGCCAGCAGCTTGGCCCTAGCATTTTACGAGCAGTACTTC.

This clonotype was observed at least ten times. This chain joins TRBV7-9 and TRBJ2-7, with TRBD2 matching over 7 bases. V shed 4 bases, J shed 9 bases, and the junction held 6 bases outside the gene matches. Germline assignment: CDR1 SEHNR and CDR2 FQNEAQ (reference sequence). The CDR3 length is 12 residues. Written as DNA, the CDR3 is TGTGCCAGCAGCTCTACCTGGGAGGGGCAGTACTTC. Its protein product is CASSSTWEGQYF.

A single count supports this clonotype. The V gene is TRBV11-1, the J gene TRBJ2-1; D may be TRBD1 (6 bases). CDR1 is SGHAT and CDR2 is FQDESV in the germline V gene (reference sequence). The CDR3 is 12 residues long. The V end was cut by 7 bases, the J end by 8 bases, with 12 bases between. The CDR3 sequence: CASTRGQDEQFF. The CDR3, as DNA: TGTGCCAGCACCAGGGGTCAGGATGAGCAGTTCTTC.

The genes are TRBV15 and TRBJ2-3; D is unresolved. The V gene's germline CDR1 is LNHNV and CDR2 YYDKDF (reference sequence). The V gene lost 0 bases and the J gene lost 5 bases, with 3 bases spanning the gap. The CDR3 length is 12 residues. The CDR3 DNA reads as TGTGCCACCAGCAGAGAAGGAGATACGCAGTATTTT. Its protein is CATSREGDTQYF.

CDR3 in DNA: TGTGCCAGCAGCTTGGGCTTCACAGATACGCAGTATTTT. Its protein product is CASSLGFTDTQYF. The rearrangement joins TRBV7-4 to TRBJ2-3; D remains unclear. The CDR3 covers 13 residues. V shed 3 bases and J shed 2 bases, with 6 bases lying between them. Germline values: CDR1 SGHVT, CDR2 SQSDAQ. The whole variable domain, remainder taken from reference TRBV7-4 and TRBJ2-3, is GAGVSQSPRYKVAKRGRDVALRCDSISGHVTLYWYRQTLGQGSEVLTYSQSDAQRDKSGRPSGRFSAERPERSVSTLKIQRTEQGDSAVYLCASSLGFTDTQYFGPGTRLTVL.

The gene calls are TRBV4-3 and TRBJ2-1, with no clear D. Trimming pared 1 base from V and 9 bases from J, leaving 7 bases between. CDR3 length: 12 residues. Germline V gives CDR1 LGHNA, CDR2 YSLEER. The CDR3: CASSQGSIEQFF. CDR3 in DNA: TGCGCCAGCAGCCAAGGATCCATTGAGCAGTTCTTC.

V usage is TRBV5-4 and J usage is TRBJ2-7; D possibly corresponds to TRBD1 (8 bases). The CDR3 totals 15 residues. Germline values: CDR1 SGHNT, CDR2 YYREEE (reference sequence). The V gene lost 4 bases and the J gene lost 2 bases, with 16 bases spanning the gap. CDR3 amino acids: CASSQRTGRAYEQYF. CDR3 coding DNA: TGTGCCAGCAGCCAACGGACAGGGAGGGCCTACGAGCAGTACTTC.

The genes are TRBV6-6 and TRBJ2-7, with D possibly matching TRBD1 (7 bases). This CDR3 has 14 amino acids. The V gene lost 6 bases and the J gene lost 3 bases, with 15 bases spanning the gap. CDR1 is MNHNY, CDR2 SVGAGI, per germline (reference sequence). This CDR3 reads CASRGGRGDYEQYF. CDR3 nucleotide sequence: TGTGCCAGCAGGGGAGGCAGGGGGGACTACGAGCAGTACTTC.

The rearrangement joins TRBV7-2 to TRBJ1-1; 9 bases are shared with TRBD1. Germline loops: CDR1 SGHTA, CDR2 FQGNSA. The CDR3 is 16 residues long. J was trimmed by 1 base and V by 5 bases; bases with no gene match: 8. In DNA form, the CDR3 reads TGTGCCAGCAGCCAACCAACAGGGGGCGGGAACACTGAAGCTTTCTTT. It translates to CASSQPTGGGNTEAFF.

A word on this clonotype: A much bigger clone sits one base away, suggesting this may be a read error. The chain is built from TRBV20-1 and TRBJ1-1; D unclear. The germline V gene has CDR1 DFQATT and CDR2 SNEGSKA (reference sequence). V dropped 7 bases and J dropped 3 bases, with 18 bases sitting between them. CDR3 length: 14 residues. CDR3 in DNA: TGCAGTGTTAGCCCCGGGGTCGGGGACACTGAAGCTTTCTTT. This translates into CSVSPGVGDTEAFF.

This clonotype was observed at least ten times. The CDR3 region is CSASGYGTGDVETQYF. The CDR3 DNA sequence: TGCAGTGCCTCAGGGTACGGGACAGGGGATGTGGAGACCCAGTACTTC. This chain joins TRBV20-1 and TRBJ2-5, with 10 bases aligning to TRBD1. Germline CDR1 is DFQATT and CDR2 is SNEGSKA (reference sequence). J was trimmed by 5 bases and V by 6 bases; bases with no gene match: 15. The CDR3 runs 16 residues.

The CDR3 is CASRLDRFSNQPQHF. The CDR3 DNA is TGTGCCAGCAGGCTGGACAGGTTTAGCAATCAGCCCCAGCATTTT. The gene calls are TRBV6-5 and TRBJ1-5, with 7 bases lining up with TRBD1. With V trimmed by 6 bases and J by 0 bases, 5 bases remained unmatched. The CDR3 is 15 residues long. Germline V lookup: CDR1 MNHEY, CDR2 SVGAGI.

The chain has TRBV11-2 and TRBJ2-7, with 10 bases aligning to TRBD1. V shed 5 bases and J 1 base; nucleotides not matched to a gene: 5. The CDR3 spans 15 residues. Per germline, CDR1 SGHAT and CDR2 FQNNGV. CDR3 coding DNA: TGTGCCAGCAGCACGGGACAGGGGTTATCCTACGAGCAGTACTTC. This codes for CASSTGQGLSYEQYF.

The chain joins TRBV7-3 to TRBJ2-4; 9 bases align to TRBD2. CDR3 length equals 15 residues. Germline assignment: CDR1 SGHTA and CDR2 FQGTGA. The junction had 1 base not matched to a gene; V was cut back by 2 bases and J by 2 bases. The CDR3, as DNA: TGTGCCAGCAGCTTAGCGGGGGGGCCCAAAAACATTCAGTACTTC. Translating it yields CASSLAGGPKNIQYF.

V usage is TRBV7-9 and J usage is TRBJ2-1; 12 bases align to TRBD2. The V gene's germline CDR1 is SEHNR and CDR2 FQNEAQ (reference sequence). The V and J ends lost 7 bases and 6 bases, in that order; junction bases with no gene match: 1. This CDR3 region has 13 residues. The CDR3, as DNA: TGTGCCAGCACGGGACTAGCGGGCAATGAGCAGTTCTTC. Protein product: CASTGLAGNEQFF.

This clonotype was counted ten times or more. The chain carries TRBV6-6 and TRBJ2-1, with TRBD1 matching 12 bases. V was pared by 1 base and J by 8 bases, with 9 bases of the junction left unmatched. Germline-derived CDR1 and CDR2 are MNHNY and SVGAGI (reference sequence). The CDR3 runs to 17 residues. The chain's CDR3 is CASSYLAGTGGFDEQFF. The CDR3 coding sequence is TGTGCCAGCAGTTACTTGGCCGGGACAGGGGGCTTCGATGAGCAGTTCTTC.

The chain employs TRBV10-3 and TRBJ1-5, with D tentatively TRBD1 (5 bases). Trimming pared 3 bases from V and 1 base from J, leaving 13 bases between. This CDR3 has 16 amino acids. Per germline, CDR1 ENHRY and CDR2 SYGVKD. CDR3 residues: CAISDREHLSNQPQHF. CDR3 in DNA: TGTGCCATCAGTGACAGGGAACACCTGAGCAATCAGCCCCAGCATTTT.